This T cell receptor beta chain was found in a study of human T cells and chemical hapten exposure listed by TCRdb under 2021. Regarding the research as a whole: For sensitization, 2% DPC in acetone was applied to a roughly 2 cm by roughly 2 cm area of upper inner arm skin. Throughout the study period of about 22 weeks, patients also received therapeutic DPC doses to the scalp every week. Libraries were pooled for sequencing, and variation in per-sample TCR yields was attributed mainly to small differences in library volumes within the pool. Most of the patients in the cohort were female, and the cohort covered alopecia areata with under or over 50% scalp involvement, alopecia totalis and alopecia universalis. Patch testing on the upper back used Finn chambers containing 0.01% DPC, with scoring done after 6 days according to International Contact Dermatitis Research Group standards. The study tracked peripheral blood TCR repertoire changes in vivo during primary and secondary sensitization to the hapten diphenylcyclopropenone (DPC) in alopecia patients. Patient blood was sampled pre-sensitization (week 0) and at 2, 6 and about 24 weeks after DPC sensitization. About 28 alopecia patients gave blood for TCR sequencing at one to four time points (pre-sensitization, 2, 6 and 24 weeks).

Interpreted using the paper, the time point label stands for: patch test 1, 2 weeks after DPC sensitization. The treatment or condition tag for this specimen amounts to: therapeutic diphenylcyclopropenone sensitization with weekly scalp DPC. At every patch-test visit, the blood draw took place before the patch test was put on. Patients were considered eligible if aged 18 to 70, diagnosed with alopecia and deemed suitable for DPC therapy, and patients were excluded if pregnant. Total RNA was extracted from unfractionated whole blood that had been collected in Tempus Blood RNA tubes. Receptors were amplified or captured by RACE. Sequencing was performed on a NextSeq 500. During library preparation, unique molecular identifiers were attached to individual cDNA molecules so that TCRs could be counted in a quantitative, reproducible way. Each blood RNA sample was used to sequence both TCR alpha and TCR beta chains. Processing in the source paper ran as follows. Samples had a median of approximately 96,000 TCRs, with a range from roughly 23,224 to 700,000. V, J and CDR3 annotation of the TCR reads was performed with the Decombinator software suite. Every sample was subsampled to the same number of TCRs (28,000) for the PS versus PT1 abundance plots. TCRs were defined as expanded if absent before sensitization and observed at least eight times at the 2-week time point. TCRdb itself trimmed the public reads at Q25 with fastp, ran MiXCR and retained productive beta chains. Duplicate CDR3 protein sequences are folded into a single record with the most common DNA and genes. These V and J calls are TCRdb output, not the study's own analysis. In all, the sample holds 150,000 to 200,000 distinct CDR3 sequences, and roughly 15% of those were seen once. The ten largest make up 1.7% of the sample.

This clonotype was seen repeatedly, ten times or more. Its antigen has not been determined. There are no base qualities to consult, and no much larger clone falls within one base. Including cysteine and phenylalanine, the CDR3 has 12 amino acids. Only the CDR3 portion is preserved as DNA: 36 bases, with reading frame beginning at the first base. Trimming costs V 0 bases and J 7 bases, and their ends lie 7 bases apart. Based on the germline V gene, the CDR1 and CDR2 sequences are SQVTM and ANQGSEA. General findings and caveats noted by the study authors: All patients had alopecia, a presumed autoimmune disease, so their immune response might differ from that of healthy individuals. Expanded TCRs formed significantly more large CDR3 similarity clusters than pre-sensitization or healthy control sets, consistent with antigen-driven responses. Repeated subsampling changed both the strength of the expansion versus patch-test correlation and the threshold at which the correlation became significant. The number of PT1 expanded TCRs positively correlated with patch test score, significant at thresholds 8, 16 and 32 but not 4. No change with DPC sensitization was found in the number of TCRs above 1 in 1000 frequency, and no evidence of global repertoire structure alterations was found.

This clonotype was sampled from a woman aged 25 to 45 with alopecia areata. Some clones in this sample may be carry-over from other donors' samples. The V and J segments used are TRBV29-1 and TRBJ2-1; the D gene lacks a confident call. Source: whole blood, taken in connection with sensitization to the hapten diphenylcyclopropenone (DPC). DNA sequence: TGCAGCGTTGAAGATCTCGGGAATGAGCAGTTCTTC. It translates to CSVEDLGNEQFF.